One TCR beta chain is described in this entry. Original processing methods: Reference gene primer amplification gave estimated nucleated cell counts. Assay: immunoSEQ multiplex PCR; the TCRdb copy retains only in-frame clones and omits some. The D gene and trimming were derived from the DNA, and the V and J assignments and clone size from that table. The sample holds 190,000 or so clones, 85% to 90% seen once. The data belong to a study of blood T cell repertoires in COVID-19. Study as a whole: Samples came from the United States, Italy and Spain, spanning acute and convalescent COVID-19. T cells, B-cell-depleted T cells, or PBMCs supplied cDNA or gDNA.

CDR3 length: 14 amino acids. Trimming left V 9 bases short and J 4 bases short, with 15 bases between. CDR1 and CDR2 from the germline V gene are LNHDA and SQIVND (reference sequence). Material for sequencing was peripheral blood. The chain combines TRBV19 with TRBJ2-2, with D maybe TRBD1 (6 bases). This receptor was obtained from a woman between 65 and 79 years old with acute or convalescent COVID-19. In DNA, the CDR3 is TGTGCCAGCTTGGACAGCCCTGTCACCGGGGAGCTGTTTTTT. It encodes CASLDSPVTGELFF.